This TCR beta chain was documented in a study of cytomegalovirus exposure and HLA in healthy donors. This clone was observed a handful of times. No antigen is known for it. General study results and limits: A later analysis by the authors found several of the most significant clusters apparently linked to common viral pathogens. When a later analysis was performed, an Asian-associated ancestry cluster reportedly had fewer N-insertions than the approximately 690-donor mean.

Both 60 Vbeta primers and 13 Jbeta primers went into the PCR. Only in-frame clones appear in the TCRdb table, and some are missing; sequencing was by immunoSEQ multiplex PCR. The sample shows 150,000 to 200,000 clones, roughly four fifths of them seen only once. The ends were cut back, 7 bases at V and 2 bases at J, with 14 bases in the middle. CDR3 size: 15 residues. Per the germline V gene, CDR1 is SNHLY and CDR2 is FYNNEI. The source is a woman younger than 35 in good health and CMV-seronegative. The material sequenced was PBMCs. The chain recombines TRBV2 with TRBJ1-4; a possible D gene is TRBD1 (6 bases). CDR3 residues: CASTANRATNEKLFF. The CDR3 DNA follows: TGTGCCAGCACCGCTAACAGGGCTACTAATGAAAAACTGTTTTTT.